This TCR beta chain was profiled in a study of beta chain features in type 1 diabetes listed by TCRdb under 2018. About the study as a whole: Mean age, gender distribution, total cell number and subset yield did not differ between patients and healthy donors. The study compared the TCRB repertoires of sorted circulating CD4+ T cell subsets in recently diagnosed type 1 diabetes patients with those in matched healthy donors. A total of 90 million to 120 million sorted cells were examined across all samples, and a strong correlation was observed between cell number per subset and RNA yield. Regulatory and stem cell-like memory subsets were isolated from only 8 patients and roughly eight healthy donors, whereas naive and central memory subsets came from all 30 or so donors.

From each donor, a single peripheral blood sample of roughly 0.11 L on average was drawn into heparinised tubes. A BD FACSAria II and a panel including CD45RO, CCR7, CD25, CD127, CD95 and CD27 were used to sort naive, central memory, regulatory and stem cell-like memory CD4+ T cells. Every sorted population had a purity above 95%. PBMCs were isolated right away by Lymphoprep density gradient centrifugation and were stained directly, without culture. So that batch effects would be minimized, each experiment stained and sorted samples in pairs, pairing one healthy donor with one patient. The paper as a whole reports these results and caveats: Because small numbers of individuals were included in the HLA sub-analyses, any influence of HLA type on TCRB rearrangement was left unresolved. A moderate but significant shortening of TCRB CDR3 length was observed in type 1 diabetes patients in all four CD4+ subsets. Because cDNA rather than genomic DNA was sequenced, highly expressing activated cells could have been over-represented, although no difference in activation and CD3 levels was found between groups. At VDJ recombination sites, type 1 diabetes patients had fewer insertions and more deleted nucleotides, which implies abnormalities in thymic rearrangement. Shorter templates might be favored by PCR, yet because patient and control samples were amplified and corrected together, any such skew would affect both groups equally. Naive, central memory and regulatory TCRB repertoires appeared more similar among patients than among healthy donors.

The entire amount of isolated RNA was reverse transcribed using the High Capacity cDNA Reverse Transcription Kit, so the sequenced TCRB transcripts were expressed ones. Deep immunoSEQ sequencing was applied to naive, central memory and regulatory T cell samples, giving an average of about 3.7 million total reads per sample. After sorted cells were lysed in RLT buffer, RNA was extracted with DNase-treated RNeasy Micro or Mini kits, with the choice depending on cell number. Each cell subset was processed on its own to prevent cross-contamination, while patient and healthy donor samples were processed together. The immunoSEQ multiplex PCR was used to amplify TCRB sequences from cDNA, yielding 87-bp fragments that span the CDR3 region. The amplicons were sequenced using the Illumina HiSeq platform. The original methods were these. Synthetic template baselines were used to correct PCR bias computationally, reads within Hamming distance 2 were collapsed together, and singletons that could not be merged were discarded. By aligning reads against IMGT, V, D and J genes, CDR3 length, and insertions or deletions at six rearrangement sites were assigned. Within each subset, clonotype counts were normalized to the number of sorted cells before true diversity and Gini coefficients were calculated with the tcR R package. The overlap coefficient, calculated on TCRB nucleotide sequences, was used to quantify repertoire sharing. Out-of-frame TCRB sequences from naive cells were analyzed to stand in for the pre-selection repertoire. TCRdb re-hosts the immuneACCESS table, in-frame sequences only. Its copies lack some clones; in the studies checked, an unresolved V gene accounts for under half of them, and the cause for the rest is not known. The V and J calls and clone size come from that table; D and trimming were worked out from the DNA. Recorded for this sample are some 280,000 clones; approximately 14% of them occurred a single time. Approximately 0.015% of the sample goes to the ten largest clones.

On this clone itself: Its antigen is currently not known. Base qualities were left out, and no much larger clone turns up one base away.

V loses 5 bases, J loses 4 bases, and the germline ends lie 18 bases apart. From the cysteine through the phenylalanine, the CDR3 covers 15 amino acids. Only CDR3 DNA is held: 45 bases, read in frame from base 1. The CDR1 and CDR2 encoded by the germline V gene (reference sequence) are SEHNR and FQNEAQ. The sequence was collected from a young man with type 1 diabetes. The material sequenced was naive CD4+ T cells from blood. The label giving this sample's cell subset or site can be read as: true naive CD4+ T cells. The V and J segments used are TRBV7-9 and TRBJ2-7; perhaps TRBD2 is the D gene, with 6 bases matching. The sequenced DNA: TGTGCCAGCAGCCGACTTGTGGGGGGAGAGTACGAGCAGTACTTC. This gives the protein CASSRLVGGEYEQYF.